These 23 T cell receptor beta chains were sequenced from one sample in a study of cytomegalovirus exposure and HLA in healthy donors. PCR amplification relied on 60 Vbeta primers (plus 13 Jbeta primers). The protocol was immunoSEQ multiplex PCR, while the TCRdb copy is restricted to in-frame clones and leaves out a portion. The sample shows under 200,000 clones, 12% of them seen only once. The sequencing sample was made of PBMCs. The receptors here all came from a man in his forties or fifties in good health and CMV-seropositive.

The chain couples TRBV5-6 to TRBJ2-1; possibly TRBD2 for D (7 bases). The CDR3 length is 16 residues. Germline V CDR1 and CDR2: SGHDT, YYEEEE. V lost 0 bases to trimming and J lost 6 bases, with 16 bases between them. Here the CDR3 reads CASSLGPGGPINEQFF. The CDR3 nucleotides are TGTGCCAGCAGCTTGGGGCCGGGGGGCCCCATCAATGAGCAGTTCTTC.

The chain carries TRBV19 and TRBJ1-2; D perhaps matches TRBD1 (5 bases). Germline CDR1 is LNHDA and CDR2 is SQIVND (reference sequence). V was cut by 3 bases and J by 2 bases, with 13 bases left in between. This CDR3 has 15 residues. CDR3 coding DNA: TGTGCCAGTAGTATTTCCGGGGGAAGAAACTATGGCTACACCTTC. Protein product: CASSISGGRNYGYTF.

V usage is TRBV5-1 and J usage is TRBJ1-6; D is perhaps TRBD1 (5 bases). Trimming shortened V by 1 base and J by 4 bases, and 6 bases separated the two germline ends. The CDR3 sequence is 14 residues long. Germline CDR1 SGHRS, CDR2 YFSETQ. Written as DNA, the CDR3 is TGCGCCAGCAGCTTGAGACAGTATAATTCACCCCTCCACTTT. Translating gives CASSLRQYNSPLHF.

This sequence joins TRBV6-5 and TRBJ2-1; 9 bases align to TRBD1. Germline CDR1 reads MNHEY; CDR2 reads SVGAGI. V trimming: 7 bases; J trimming: 5 bases; junction bases outside the gene matches: 6. This CDR3 is 14 amino acids long. Written as DNA, the CDR3 is TGTGCCAGCATCAAGAGGACAGGGGACAATGAGCAGTTCTTC. Protein product: CASIKRTGDNEQFF.

The V gene is TRBV5-1, the J gene TRBJ1-5; D possibly corresponds to TRBD1 (6 bases). V was trimmed by 0 bases and J by 5 bases, leaving 12 bases between them. The germline V gene encodes CDR1 SGHRS and CDR2 YFSETQ. The CDR3 covers 15 residues. This CDR3 reads CASSLEDSRYQPQHF. DNA of the CDR3: TGCGCCAGCAGCTTGGAGGACAGTCGTTATCAGCCCCAGCATTTT. Drawing the rest from reference TRBV5-1 and TRBJ1-5, the complete variable domain is KAGVTQTPRYLIKTRGQQVTLSCSPISGHRSVSWYQQTPGQGLQFLFEYFSETQRNKGNFPGRFSGRQFSNSRSEMNVSTLELGDSALYLCASSLEDSRYQPQHFGDGTRLSIL.

The chain recombines TRBV2 with TRBJ2-1, with 7 bases aligning to TRBD1. Looked up from germline, CDR1 is SNHLY and CDR2 is FYNNEI. The CDR3 consists of 15 residues. V lost 9 bases to trimming and J lost 7 bases; unmatched junction nucleotides: 15. The CDR3 sequence: CASSLEQGIKNEQFF. In DNA form, the CDR3 reads TGTGCCAGTTCCTTGGAACAGGGGATTAAGAATGAGCAGTTCTTC.

V gene TRBV18 combines with J gene TRBJ2-7; 9 positions match TRBD1. J gave up 4 bases and V 0 bases, and 7 bases lay outside the gene matches. Germline-derived CDR1 and CDR2 are KGHSH and LQKENI. The CDR3 contains 16 residues. DNA for the CDR3: TGTGCCAGCTCACCACCGACAGGGGGGGGTAAATACGAGCAGTACTTC. The encoded protein is CASSPPTGGGKYEQYF.

This clone has a handful of counts. The chain joins TRBV4-1 to TRBJ2-3; 7 nucleotides align to TRBD2. The V gene end was trimmed by 0 bases and the J gene end by 1 base; junction bases not matched to a gene: 1. Looked up from germline, CDR1 is MGHRA and CDR2 is YSYEKL. This CDR3 is 15 amino acids long. The CDR3 sequence is CASSQDGRGTDTQYF. The CDR3 DNA follows: TGCGCCAGCAGCCAAGATGGGAGGGGCACAGATACGCAGTATTTT.

The rearrangement uses TRBV7-2 and TRBJ2-7, with D possibly matching TRBD1 (6 bases). Germline loops: CDR1 SGHTA, CDR2 FQGNSA. The V and J ends lost 1 base and 5 bases respectively, with 15 bases between them. This CDR3 has 15 amino acids. The CDR3 protein is CASSLVPLQGNEQYF. Written as DNA, the CDR3 is TGTGCCAGCAGCTTAGTGCCTCTACAGGGAAACGAGCAGTACTTC.

This chain connects TRBV18 to TRBJ2-3, with D perhaps TRBD1 (5 bases). Deletions cut 2 bases from V and 4 bases from J, with 13 bases between. CDR1 and CDR2 (germline): KGHSH, LQKENI. The CDR3 extends over 15 amino acids. CDR3 sequence: CASSPSTDSSDTQYF. The CDR3 DNA sequence: TGTGCCAGCTCACCATCGACCGACAGCTCAGATACGCAGTATTTT.

The sample holds a few counts of this clone. The V and J genes are TRBV5-4 and TRBJ1-6; 7 bases line up with TRBD1. The CDR3 contains 14 residues. Trimming at V came to 0 bases and at J to 7 bases, leaving 1 base not matched to a gene. Germline V gives CDR1 SGHNT, CDR2 YYREEE (reference sequence). In DNA form, the CDR3 reads TGTGCCAGCAGCTTGGCCAGGGGGAATTCACCCCTCCACTTT. Translating it yields CASSLARGNSPLHF. Together with reference TRBV5-4 and TRBJ1-6, the CDR3 gives the full variable domain: ETGVTQSPTHLIKTRGQQVTLRCSSQSGHNTVSWYQQALGQGPQFIFQYYREEENGRGNFPPRFSGLQFPNYSSELNVNALELDDSALYLCASSLARGNSPLHFGNGTRLTVT.

This clone came up a few times. The rearrangement joins TRBV27 to TRBJ1-1; 7 bases fit TRBD1. This CDR3 region has 15 residues. Trimming at V came to 5 bases and at J to 1 base, leaving 7 bases not matched to a gene. Germline lookup yields CDR1 MNHEY and CDR2 SMNVEV (reference sequence). The DNA of the CDR3 is TGTGCCAGCAGTCCTCGACAGGGAACGAACACTGAAGCTTTCTTT. Its translation is CASSPRQGTNTEAFF.

This clone was seen only a few times. This rearrangement joins TRBV27 to TRBJ2-1; the D is unclear. V lost 0 bases, J lost 8 bases, and 8 bases lay in between. There are 13 residues in the CDR3. Germline V lookup: CDR1 MNHEY, CDR2 SMNVEV (reference sequence). DNA of the CDR3: TGTGCCAGCAGTTTATCAGGTCAGGATGAGCAGTTCTTC. The encoded protein is CASSLSGQDEQFF.

V is TRBV6-5 and J is TRBJ2-7; D is perhaps TRBD2 (5 bases). Deletions cut 11 bases from V and 3 bases from J, with 17 bases between. This CDR3 is built from 13 residues. CDR1 and CDR2 (germline): MNHEY, SVGAGI. CDR3 loop: CAASEGTLYEQYF. The CDR3 bases are TGTGCCGCATCCGAGGGCACACTCTACGAGCAGTACTTC.

The chain joins TRBV18 to TRBJ2-5; 9 bases map to TRBD1. Losses at the gene ends were 2 bases for V and 3 bases for J; bases not matched to a gene: 7. Germline V lookup: CDR1 KGHSH, CDR2 LQKENI. The CDR3 is made up of 16 amino acids. CDR3 loop: CASSPYRGQNEETQYF. The CDR3 DNA reads TGTGCCAGCTCACCATACAGGGGGCAAAATGAAGAGACCCAGTACTTC.

The chain has TRBV11-2 and TRBJ1-1, with a possible D match to TRBD1 (5 bases). This CDR3 has 15 residues. Germline assignment: CDR1 SGHAT and CDR2 FQNNGV. Trimming took off 1 base at V and 3 bases at J, with 12 bases between the two ends. The CDR3 DNA sequence: TGTGCCAGCAGCTTAGTTCAGGGAGGAGACACTGAAGCTTTCTTT. It encodes CASSLVQGGDTEAFF.

J is TRBJ2-3 and V is TRBV5-1, with no clear D. V lost 0 bases, J lost 6 bases, and 11 bases lay in between. The CDR3 is 14 residues long. Germline V gene sequence: CDR1 SGHRS, CDR2 YFSETQ. Written as DNA, the CDR3 is TGCGCCAGCAGCTTGGGAGCGAAGGCGGATACGCAGTATTTT. Translating it yields CASSLGAKADTQYF.

The chain recombines TRBV18 with TRBJ2-7, with a possible D match to TRBD1 (6 bases). The CDR3 totals 13 residues. Per germline, CDR1 KGHSH and CDR2 LQKENI. Trimming shortened V by 3 bases and J by 2 bases, and 8 bases separated the two germline ends. CDR3 nucleotide sequence: TGTGCCAGCTCACCGGACAGCCCCTACGAGCAGTACGTC. It encodes CASSPDSPYEQYV.

This clone was detected only a few times. The V gene is TRBV7-9, the J gene TRBJ2-1; possibly TRBD2 for D (5 bases). CDR1 and CDR2 from the germline V gene are SEHNR and FQNEAQ (reference sequence). The CDR3 totals 12 residues. The V gene lost 5 bases and the J gene lost 12 bases, with 14 bases spanning the gap. The CDR3 protein is CASSPQVSGQFF. The CDR3 DNA sequence: TGTGCCAGCAGCCCCCAGGTCAGCGGGCAGTTCTTC.

This clone was counted only a few times. J is TRBJ2-3 and V is TRBV29-1; D may be TRBD1 (6 bases). The CDR3 length is 15 residues. In germline, CDR1 is SQVTM, CDR2 ANQGSEA. V was shortened by 3 bases and J by 3 bases, with 16 bases between the two germline ends. The CDR3 region is CSVELVGAGTDTQYF. CDR3 nucleotides: TGCAGCGTTGAGCTTGTGGGGGCAGGAACAGATACGCAGTATTTT.

This clone was detected only a few times. This sequence joins TRBV5-4 and TRBJ2-5; 15 nucleotides align to TRBD2. The germline V gene has CDR1 SGHNT and CDR2 YYREEE (reference sequence). V shed 4 bases and J 2 bases; nucleotides not matched to a gene: 3. This CDR3 comprises 16 residues. As DNA, the CDR3 is TGTGCCAGCAGCCAAGGGACTAGCGGGGGGCAAGAGACCCAGTACTTC. This codes for CASSQGTSGGQETQYF.

V gene TRBV5-4 combines with J gene TRBJ2-1, with 8 bases identical to TRBD2. Per germline, CDR1 SGHNT and CDR2 YYREEE (reference sequence). CDR3 length: 15 amino acids. The trim removed 0 bases at V and 2 bases at J, leaving 1 base unmatched. CDR3 protein: CASSLDSGAYNEQFF. The CDR3 DNA reads TGTGCCAGCAGCTTGGATAGCGGGGCCTACAATGAGCAGTTCTTC.

This chain links TRBV18 with TRBJ2-1; D is uncertain. V was cut by 4 bases and J by 0 bases, with 10 bases left in between. There are 15 residues in the CDR3. CDR1 is KGHSH, CDR2 LQKENI, per germline. CDR3 residues: CASSLTKSSYNEQFF. The CDR3 bases are TGTGCCAGCTCACTTACCAAGAGCTCCTACAATGAGCAGTTCTTC.